This T cell receptor beta chain was recorded in a study of CXCR3-negative and CXCR3-positive naive CD8 T cells. All TRB cDNA libraries came from 5' RACE performed with UMI labels. From its re-call of the 5' RACE reads, TCRdb lists each CDR3 protein once, without DNA. The listing contains over 70,000 distinct CDR3 sequences. Regarding the study as a whole: Naive cells with CXCR3 showed TRB CDR3s that were more hydrophobic than those in CXCR3-negative naive cells. Partially decreased CXCR3 expression was recorded after cryopreservation, and fresh PBMCs were used in most assays.

In the case of this clonotype: The antigen remains unidentified.

From germline, CDR1 is SEHNR and CDR2 FQNEAQ (reference sequence). The CDR3 sequence is 13 residues long. All CD8+ T cell subsets were sorted in triplicate at hundreds of thousands of cells each. The chain uses TRBV7-9 and TRBJ1-4. The TCR comes from a human donor in good health. Some clones in this sample may be carry-over from other donors' samples. The sample consisted of naive CXCR3+ CD8+ T cells from blood. Sample subset: CD45RO-CCR7+CD27+CD95- naive CD8+ T cells expressing CXCR3 (TNR3+). CDR3 amino acids: CASSRNLREKLFF. The full variable domain, rest sourced from reference TRBV7-9 and TRBJ1-4, is DTGVSQNPRHKITKRGQNVTFRCDPISEHNRLYWYRQTLGQGPEFLTYFQNEAQLEKSRLLSDRFSAERPKGSFSTLEIQRTEQGDSAMYLCASSRNLREKLFFGSGTQLSVL.